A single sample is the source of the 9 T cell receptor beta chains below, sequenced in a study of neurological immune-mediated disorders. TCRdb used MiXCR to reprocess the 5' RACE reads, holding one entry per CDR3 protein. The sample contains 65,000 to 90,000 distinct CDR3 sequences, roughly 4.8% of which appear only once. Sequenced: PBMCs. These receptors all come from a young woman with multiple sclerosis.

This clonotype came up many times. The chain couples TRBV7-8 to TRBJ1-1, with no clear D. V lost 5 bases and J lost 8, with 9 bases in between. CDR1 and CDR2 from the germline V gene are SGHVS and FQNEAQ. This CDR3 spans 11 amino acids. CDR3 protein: CASSRREEAFF. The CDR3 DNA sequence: TGTGCCAGCAGCCGACGGGAGGAAGCTTTCTTT.

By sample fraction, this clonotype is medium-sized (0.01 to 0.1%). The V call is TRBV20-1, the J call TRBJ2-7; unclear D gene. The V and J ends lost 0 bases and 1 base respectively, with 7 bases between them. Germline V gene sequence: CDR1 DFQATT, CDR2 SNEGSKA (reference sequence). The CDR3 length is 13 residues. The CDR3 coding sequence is TGCAGTGCTAGAGATTCGAGATCCTACGAGCAGTACGTC. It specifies CSARDSRSYEQYV.

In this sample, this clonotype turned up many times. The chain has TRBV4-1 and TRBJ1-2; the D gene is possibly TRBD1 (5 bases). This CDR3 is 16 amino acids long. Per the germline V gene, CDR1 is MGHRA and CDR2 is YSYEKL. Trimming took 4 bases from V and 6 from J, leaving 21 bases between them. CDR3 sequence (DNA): TGCGCCAGCAGCCGGTTGGTGAACGACAGAGACAATGGCTACACCTTC. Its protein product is CASSRLVNDRDNGYTF.

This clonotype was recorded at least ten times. As DNA, the CDR3 is TGCGCCAGCAGCCAAGGGACAGGGGACGGGGAGCTGTTTTTT. It is translated as CASSQGTGDGELFF. The chain has TRBV5-1 and TRBJ2-2; TRBD1 aligns across 10 bases. The CDR3 extends over 14 amino acids. J gave up 7 bases and V 4 bases, and 4 bases lay outside the gene matches. Germline lookup yields CDR1 SGHRS and CDR2 YFSETQ.

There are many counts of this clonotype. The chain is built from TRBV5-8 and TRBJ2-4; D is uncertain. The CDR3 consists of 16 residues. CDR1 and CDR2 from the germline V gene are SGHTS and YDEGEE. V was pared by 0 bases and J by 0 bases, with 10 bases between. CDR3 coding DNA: TGTGCCAGCAGCTTGGGGCAGATACTAGCCAAAAACATTCAGTACTTC. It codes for CASSLGQILAKNIQYF.

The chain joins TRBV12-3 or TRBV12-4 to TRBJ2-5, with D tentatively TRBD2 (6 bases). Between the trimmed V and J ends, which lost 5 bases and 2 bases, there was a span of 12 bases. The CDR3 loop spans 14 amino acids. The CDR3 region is CASSPRRGQETQYF. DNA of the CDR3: TGTGCCAGCAGTCCCCGGCGGGGTCAAGAGACCCAGTACTTC.

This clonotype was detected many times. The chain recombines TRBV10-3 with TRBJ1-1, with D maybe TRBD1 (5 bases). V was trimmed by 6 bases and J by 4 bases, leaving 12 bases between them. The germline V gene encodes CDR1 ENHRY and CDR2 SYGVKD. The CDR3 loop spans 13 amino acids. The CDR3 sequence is CAISPGGVTEAFF. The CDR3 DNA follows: TGTGCCATCAGCCCTGGGGGGGTCACTGAAGCTTTCTTT.

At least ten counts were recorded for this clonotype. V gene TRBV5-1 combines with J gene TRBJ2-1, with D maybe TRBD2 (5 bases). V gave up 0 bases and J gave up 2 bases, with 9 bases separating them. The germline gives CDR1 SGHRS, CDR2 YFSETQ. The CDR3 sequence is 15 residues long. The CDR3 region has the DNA TGCGCCAGCAGCTTGGCGGACTCAGCCTACAATGAGCAGTTCTTC. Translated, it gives CASSLADSAYNEQFF.

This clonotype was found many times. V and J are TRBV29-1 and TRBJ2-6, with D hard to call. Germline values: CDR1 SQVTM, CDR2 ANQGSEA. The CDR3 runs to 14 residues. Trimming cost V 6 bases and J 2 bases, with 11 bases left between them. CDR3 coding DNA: TGCAGCGTCCTTTATAAGACTGGGGCCAACGTCCTGACTTTC. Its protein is CSVLYKTGANVLTF. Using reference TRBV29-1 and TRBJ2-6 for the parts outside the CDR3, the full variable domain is SAVISQKPSRDICQRGTSLTIQCQVDSQVTMMFWYRQQPGQSLTLIATANQGSEATYESGFVIDKFPISRPNLTFSTLTVSNMSPEDSSIYLCSVLYKTGANVLTFGAGSRLTVL.